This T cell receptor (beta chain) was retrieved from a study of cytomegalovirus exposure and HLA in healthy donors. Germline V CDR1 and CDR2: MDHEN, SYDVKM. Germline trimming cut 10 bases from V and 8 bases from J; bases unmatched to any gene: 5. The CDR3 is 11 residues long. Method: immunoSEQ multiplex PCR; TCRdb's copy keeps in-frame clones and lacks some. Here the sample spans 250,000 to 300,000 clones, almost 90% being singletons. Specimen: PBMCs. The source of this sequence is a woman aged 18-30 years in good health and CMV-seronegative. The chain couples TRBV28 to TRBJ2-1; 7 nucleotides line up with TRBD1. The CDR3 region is CATKTGDEQFF. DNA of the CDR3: TGTGCCACAAAAACAGGGGATGAGCAGTTCTTC.